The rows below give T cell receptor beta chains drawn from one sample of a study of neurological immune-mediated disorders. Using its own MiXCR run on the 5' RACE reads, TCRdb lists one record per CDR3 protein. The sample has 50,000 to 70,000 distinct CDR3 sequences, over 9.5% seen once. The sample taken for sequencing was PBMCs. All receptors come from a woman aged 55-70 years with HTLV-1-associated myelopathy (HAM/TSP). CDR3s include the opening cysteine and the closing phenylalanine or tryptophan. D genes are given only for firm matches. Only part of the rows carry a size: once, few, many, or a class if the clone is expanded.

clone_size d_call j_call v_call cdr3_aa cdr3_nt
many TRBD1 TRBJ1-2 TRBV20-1 CSTRDRQGAGYYGYTF TGCAGTACTAGAGATCGACAGGGGGCTGGATACTATGGCTACACCTTC
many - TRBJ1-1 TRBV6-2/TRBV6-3 CASKKDGVNTEAFF TGTGCCAGCAAAAAAGACGGAGTGAACACTGAAGCTTTCTTT
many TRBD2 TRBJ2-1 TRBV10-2 CASSAAGGHNEQFF TGCGCCAGCAGTGCAGCGGGGGGCCACAATGAGCAGTTCTTC
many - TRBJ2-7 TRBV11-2 CASSLERTHEQYF TGTGCCAGCAGCTTAGAAAGGACGCATGAGCAGTACTTC
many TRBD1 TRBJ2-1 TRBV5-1 CASSPGQVTYNEQFF TGCGCCAGCAGCCCGGGACAGGTAACCTACAATGAGCAGTTCTTC
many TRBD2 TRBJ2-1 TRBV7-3 CASSPIAGAYNEQFF TGTGCCAGCAGCCCCATAGCGGGAGCTTACAATGAGCAGTTCTTC
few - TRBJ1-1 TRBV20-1 CSALMQGTEAFF TGCAGTGCCCTTATGCAGGGCACTGAAGCTTTCTTT
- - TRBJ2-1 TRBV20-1 CSALSTGSYNEQFF TGCAGTGCCCTCTCGACTGGGAGCTACAATGAGCAGTTCTTC
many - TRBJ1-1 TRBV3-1 CASSQEGRLKAFF TGTGCCAGCAGCCAAGAGGGCAGGCTGAAGGCTTTCTTT
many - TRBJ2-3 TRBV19 CATSAFTDTQYF TGTGCCACTAGCGCCTTCACAGATACGCAGTATTTT
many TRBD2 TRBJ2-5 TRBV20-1 CSARPGLAGAVGWKETQYF TGCAGTGCTAGACCCGGACTAGCGGGAGCGGTGGGCTGGAAAGAGACCCAGTACTTC
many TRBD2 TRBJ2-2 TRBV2 CASSPAPGLDRGTGELFF TGTGCCAGCAGTCCAGCGCCGGGACTAGACCGCGGCACCGGGGAGCTGTTTTTT
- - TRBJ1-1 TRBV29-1 CSGMVGFNTEAFF TGCAGCGGGATGGTAGGGTTTAACACTGAAGCTTTCTTT
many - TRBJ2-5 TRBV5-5 CASSPAVTEETQYF TGTGCCAGCAGCCCCGCCGTTACGGAAGAGACCCAGTACTTC
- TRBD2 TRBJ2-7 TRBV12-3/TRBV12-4 CASSRGLVSSSYEQYF TGTGCCAGCAGTCGGGGACTAGTGTCCAGCTCCTACGAGCAGTACTTC
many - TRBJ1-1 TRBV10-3 CAILGGNTEAFF TGTGCCATCTTGGGAGGGAACACTGAAGCTTTCTTT
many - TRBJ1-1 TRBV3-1 CASSQDGVAFF TGTGCCAGCAGCCAAGATGGGGTAGCTTTCTTT
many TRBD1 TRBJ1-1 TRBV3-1 CASSQVKGGSEAFF TGTGCCAGCAGCCAAGTAAAAGGGGGCTCTGAAGCTTTCTTT
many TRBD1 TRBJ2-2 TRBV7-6 CASSLRWQGAPGELFF TGTGCCAGCAGCTTGAGATGGCAGGGGGCGCCCGGGGAGCTGTTTTTT
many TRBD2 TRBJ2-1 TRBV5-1 CASSSATSGRNEQFF TGCGCCAGCAGCTCTGCGACTAGCGGGAGGAATGAGCAGTTCTTC
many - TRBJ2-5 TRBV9 CASTFSWGAGETQYF TGTGCCAGCACCTTTTCTTGGGGGGCGGGAGAGACCCAGTACTTC
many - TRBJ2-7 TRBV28 CASSPGRYEQYF TGTGCCAGCAGTCCTGGCCGCTACGAGCAGTACTTC
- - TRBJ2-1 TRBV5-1 CASSLACVYNEQFF TGCGCCAGCAGCTTGGCCTGCGTATACAATGAGCAGTTCTTC
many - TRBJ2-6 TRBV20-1 CSARNAAAGTGANVLTF TGCAGTGCTAGAAACGCCGCGGCGGGCACTGGGGCCAACGTCCTGACTTTC
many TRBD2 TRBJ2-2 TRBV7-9 CASSTSGSRYGNTGELFF TGTGCCAGCAGTACTAGCGGGAGTCGGTATGGGAACACCGGGGAGCTGTTTTTT
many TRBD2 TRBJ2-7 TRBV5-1 CASSQLGLADYEQYF TGCGCCAGCAGCCAACTCGGACTAGCGGACTACGAGCAGTACTTC
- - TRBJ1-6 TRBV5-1 CASSQSTWNSPLHF TGCGCCAGCAGCCAAAGTACATGGAATTCACCCCTCCACTTT
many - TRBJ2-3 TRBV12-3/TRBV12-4 CASSLGVNTDTQYF TGTGCCAGCAGTTTAGGGGTGAACACAGATACGCAGTATTTT
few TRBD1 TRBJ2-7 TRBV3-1 CASSQLQGAEQYF TGTGCCAGCAGCCAGTTGCAGGGGGCTGAGCAGTACTTC
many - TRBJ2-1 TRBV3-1 CASSQAAGNPTYNEQFF TGTGCCAGCAGCCAAGCGGCGGGGAACCCCACCTACAATGAGCAGTTCTTC
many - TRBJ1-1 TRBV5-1 CASSLGQYTEAFF TGCGCCAGCAGCTTGGGACAATACACTGAAGCTTTCTTT
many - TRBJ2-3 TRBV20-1 CSARVLSTDTQYF TGCAGTGCTAGAGTTCTGTCCACAGATACGCAGTATTTT
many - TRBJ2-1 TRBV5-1 CASNVEGFSYNEQFF TGCGCCAGCAATGTCGAAGGGTTTTCCTACAATGAGCAGTTCTTC
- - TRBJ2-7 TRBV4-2 CASSQEHNQAYEQHF TGTGCCAGCAGCCAAGAGCATAACCAGGCCTACGAGCAGCACTTC
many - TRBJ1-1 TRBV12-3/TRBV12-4 CASSSGAQFTEAFF TGTGCCAGCAGTTCAGGGGCCCAATTTACTGAAGCTTTCTTT